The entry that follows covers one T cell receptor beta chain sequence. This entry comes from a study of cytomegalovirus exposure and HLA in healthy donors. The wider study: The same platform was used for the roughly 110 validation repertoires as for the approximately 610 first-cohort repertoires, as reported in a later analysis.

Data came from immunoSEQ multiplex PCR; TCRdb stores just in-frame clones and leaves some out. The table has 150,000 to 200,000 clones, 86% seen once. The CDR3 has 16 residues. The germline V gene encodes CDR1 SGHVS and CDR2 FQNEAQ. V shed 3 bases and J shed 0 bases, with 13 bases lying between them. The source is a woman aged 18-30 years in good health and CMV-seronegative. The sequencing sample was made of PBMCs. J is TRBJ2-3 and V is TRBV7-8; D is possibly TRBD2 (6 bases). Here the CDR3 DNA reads TGTGCCAGCAGCTTTGGACGGACTATTAGCACAGATACGCAGTATTTT. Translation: CASSFGRTISTDTQYF.